The 8 T cell receptor beta chains below all came from one sample that was sequenced in a study of blood T cell repertoires in COVID-19. Profiled with immunoSEQ multiplex PCR; TCRdb holds only in-frame clones, not every one. The data hold 150,000 to 170,000 clones, with 65% to 90% observed a single time. The sequenced sample was peripheral blood. All receptors come from a woman aged 55-69 years with COVID-19, enrolled during active disease.

V is TRBV6-4 and J is TRBJ1-5, with D perhaps matching TRBD1 (5 bases). The germline V gene encodes CDR1 MRHNA and CDR2 SNTAGT. Between the trimmed V and J ends, which lost 4 bases and 7 bases, there was a span of 14 bases. The CDR3 covers 14 residues. Here the CDR3 DNA reads TGTGCCAGCAGTGCAGGTCCCAAGGGGCAGCCCCAGCATTTT. Amino acids: CASSAGPKGQPQHF.

The J gene is TRBJ1-5, the V gene TRBV19, with a possible D match to TRBD1 (6 bases). This CDR3 is 15 amino acids long. CDR1 is LNHDA and CDR2 is SQIVND in the germline V gene (reference sequence). V was cut by 3 bases and J by 2 bases, with 11 bases left in between. DNA for the CDR3: TGTGCCAGTAGTATCGGGGGGGCAGGCAATCAGCCCCAGCATTTT. Translated: CASSIGGAGNQPQHF.

The chain recombines TRBV24-1 with TRBJ2-2; 7 bases are a match to TRBD1. Trimming cost V 9 bases and J 0 bases; bases outside gene matches: 3. The V gene's germline CDR1 is KGHDR and CDR2 SFDVKD. The length of the CDR3 is 14 residues. The CDR3 nucleotides read TGTGCCACCGGCAGGGGGACGAACACCGGGGAGCTGTTTTTT. It translates to CATGRGTNTGELFF.

This clone appeared a single time. The rearrangement links TRBV6-5 to TRBJ1-2; D ambiguous. CDR1 is MNHEY, CDR2 SVGAGI, per germline. Trimming stripped 0 bases from V and 1 base from J, with 9 bases between. This CDR3 has 15 residues. The CDR3 coding sequence is TGTGCCAGCAGTTACTCGCGGGCAAATAACTATGGCTACACCTTC. Translating it yields CASSYSRANNYGYTF.

The chain carries TRBV12-3 or TRBV12-4 and TRBJ1-5; TRBD1 is a possible D gene (6 bases). CDR3 length: 12 residues. V lost 3 bases and J 11 bases, leaving 11 bases between the germline ends. The CDR3 here is CASSFLRGTQHF. The CDR3 nucleotides read TGTGCCAGCAGTTTTCTTAGGGGGACCCAGCATTTT.

V gene TRBV7-2 combines with J gene TRBJ1-4, with a possible D match to TRBD1 (5 bases). The CDR3 totals 16 residues. CDR1 SGHTA and CDR2 FQGNSA come from the germline V gene. The germline V and J ends were trimmed by 1 base and 10 bases, with 19 bases remaining between them. For the CDR3, the DNA is TGTGCCAGCAGCTTAGGCGGGGTCCGGGACGGTGGAAAACTGTTTTTT. Translating gives CASSLGGVRDGGKLFF.

In DNA, the CDR3 is TGTGCCAGCCTCCCGCGCCTAGGTAGCTATGGCTACACCTTC. This encodes CASLPRLGSYGYTF. This chain joins TRBV28 and TRBJ1-2; D remains ambiguous. The CDR3 length is 14 residues. Trimming shortened V by 8 bases and J by 4 bases, and 17 bases separated the two germline ends. Germline CDR1 MDHEN, CDR2 SYDVKM.

The chain couples TRBV19 to TRBJ1-5; 8 positions agree with TRBD1. Germline V gene lookup returns CDR1 LNHDA and CDR2 SQIVND (reference sequence). The J segment lost 7 bases and the V segment lost 3 bases, leaving 5 bases of the junction unmatched. The length of the CDR3 is 14 residues. The CDR3 DNA follows: TGTGCCAGTAGTATGAGGGACAGGAACCAGCCCCAGCATTTT. Translated, it gives CASSMRDRNQPQHF.